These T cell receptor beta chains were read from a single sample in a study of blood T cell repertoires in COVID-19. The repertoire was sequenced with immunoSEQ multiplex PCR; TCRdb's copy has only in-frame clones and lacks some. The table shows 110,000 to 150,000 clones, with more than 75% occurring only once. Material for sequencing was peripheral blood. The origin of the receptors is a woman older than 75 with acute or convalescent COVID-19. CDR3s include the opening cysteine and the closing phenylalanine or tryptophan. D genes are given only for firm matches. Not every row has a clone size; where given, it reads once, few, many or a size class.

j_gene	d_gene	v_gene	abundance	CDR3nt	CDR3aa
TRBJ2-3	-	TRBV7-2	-	TGTGCCAGCAGCCTCAGCGGGCAGGGCTCGGACACGCAGTATTTT	CASSLSGQGSDTQYF
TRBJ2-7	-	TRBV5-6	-	TGTGCCAGCAGCTTAGGGGTCTGGGACGAGCAGTACTTC	CASSLGVWDEQYF
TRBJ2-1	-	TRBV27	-	TGTGCCAGCAGTTTCAATGGGAGAAATAACAATGAGCAGTTCTTC	CASSFNGRNNNEQFF
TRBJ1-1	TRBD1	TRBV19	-	TGTGCCAGTAGTACCCCCCGGGCGCAGGGGGCCGCTTTCTTT	CASSTPRAQGAAFF
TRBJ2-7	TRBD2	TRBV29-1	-	TGCAGCGTTGAATCCTGGGCGGGGGGACTCTCATACGAGCAGTACTTC	CSVESWAGGLSYEQYF
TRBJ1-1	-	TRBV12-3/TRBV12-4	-	TGTGCCAGCAGTTTGGAGGTTACAACTGAAGCTTTCTTT	CASSLEVTTEAFF
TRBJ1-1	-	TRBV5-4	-	TGTGCCAGCAGCCCACGGGGGTGGGGAAACACTGAAGCTTTCTTT	CASSPRGWGNTEAFF
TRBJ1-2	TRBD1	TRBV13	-	TGTGCCAGCACCCAGCCTGGACAGGGGGCGCTCGGCTGGGGCTACACCTTC	CASTQPGQGALGWGYTF
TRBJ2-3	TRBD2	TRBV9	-	TGTGCCAGCAGCGTATGGCAGCGGGGGGGTAGCACAGATACGCAGTATTTT	CASSVWQRGGSTDTQYF
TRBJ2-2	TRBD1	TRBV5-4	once	TGTGCCAGCAGCCCGCGGCAGGGGGACGCCGGGGAGCTGTTTTTT	CASSPRQGDAGELFF
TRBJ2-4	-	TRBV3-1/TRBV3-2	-	TGTGCCAGCAGCCTACTTATGGGGCAAAACATTCAGTACTTC	CASSLLMGQNIQYF
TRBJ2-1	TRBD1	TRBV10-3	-	TGTGCCATCAGTGGCCGGACAGGGAGATCCTACAATGAGCAGTTCTTC	CAISGRTGRSYNEQFF
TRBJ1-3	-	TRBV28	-	TGTGCCAGCAGTTTGCCCGCACGAGGGGGATCTGGAAACACCATATATTTT	CASSLPARGGSGNTIYF
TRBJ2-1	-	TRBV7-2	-	TGTGCCAGCAGCTTAGTTACAGGGTCCTACAATGAGCAGTTCTTC	CASSLVTGSYNEQFF
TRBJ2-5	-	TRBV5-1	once	TGCGCCAGCAGCGTCTCTAAGGAGACCCAGTACTTC	CASSVSKETQYF
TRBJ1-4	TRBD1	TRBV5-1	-	TGCGCCAGCAGACCCGAGGACAGGGTAGATGAAAAACTGTTTTTT	CASRPEDRVDEKLFF
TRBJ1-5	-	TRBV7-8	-	TGTGCCAGCAGCCTCACTCCCCCAAATCAGCCCCAGCATTTT	CASSLTPPNQPQHF
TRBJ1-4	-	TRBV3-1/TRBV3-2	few	TGTGCCAGCAGCCAATTCCGGGACATATATGAAAAACTGTTTTTT	CASSQFRDIYEKLFF
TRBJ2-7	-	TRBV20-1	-	TGCAGTGCTAGAAATGGCCACGAGCAGTACTTC	CSARNGHEQYF
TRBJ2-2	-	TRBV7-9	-	TGTGCCAGCAGCTTAGAACGTAGCTATTCTGCCGGGGAGCTGTTTTTT	CASSLERSYSAGELFF
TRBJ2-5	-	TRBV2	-	TGTGTCTTCGGGAACACCAGAGAAGAGACCCAGTACTTC	CVFGNTREETQYF
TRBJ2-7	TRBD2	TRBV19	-	TGTGCCAGTAGCGATCCCGGGGGGACTAGCGGAATCTCCTACGAGCAGTACTTC	CASSDPGGTSGISYEQYF
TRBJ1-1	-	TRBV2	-	TGTGCCAGCAACCTTGACAGACTCACTGAAGCTTTCTTT	CASNLDRLTEAFF
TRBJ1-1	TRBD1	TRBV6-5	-	TGTGCCAGCATAAGCAGGGGGTTTGCTGAAGCTTTCTTT	CASISRGFAEAFF
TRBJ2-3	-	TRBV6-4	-	TGTGCCAGCAGTGACTCTTGGCCTAGCGTCGCAGATACGCAGTATTTT	CASSDSWPSVADTQYF
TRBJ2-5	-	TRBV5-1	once	TGCGCCAGCAGCTTGAACAGTCAGACCCAGTACTTC	CASSLNSQTQYF
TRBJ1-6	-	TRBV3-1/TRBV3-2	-	TGTGCCAGCAGAGATCAGGCTACCAATTCACCCCTCCACTTT	CASRDQATNSPLHF
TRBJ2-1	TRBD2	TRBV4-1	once	TGCGCCAGCAGCCAAGGCGGGGGGGCCTACAATGAGCAGTTCTTC	CASSQGGGAYNEQFF
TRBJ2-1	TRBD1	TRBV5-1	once	TGCGCCAGCAGCGTGGGACAGGGGAGCAATGAGCAGTTCTTC	CASSVGQGSNEQFF
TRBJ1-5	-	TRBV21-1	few	TGTGCCAGCAGCTCCCGGGCCAGGGGAGCATATCAGCCCCAGCATTTT	CASSSRARGAYQPQHF
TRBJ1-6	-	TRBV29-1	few	TGCAGCGTTCGGGATTCACAGGGTTCACCCCTCCACTTT	CSVRDSQGSPLHF
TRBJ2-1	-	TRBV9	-	TGTGCCAGCAGCGAATTCCTGGGTTCGGGCAATGAGCAGTTCTTC	CASSEFLGSGNEQFF
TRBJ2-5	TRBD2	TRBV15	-	TGTGCCACCAGCAGAGATCTCTGGGCTTCTAGCGGGTATGAGGAGACCCAGTACTTC	CATSRDLWASSGYEETQYF
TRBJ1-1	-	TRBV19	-	TGTGCCAGTAGTATTACGGGATTTGAAGCTTTCTTT	CASSITGFEAFF
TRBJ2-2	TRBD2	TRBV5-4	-	TGTGCCAGCAGCACCGGACTAGCGGGGGTGAACACCGGGGAGCTGTTTTTT	CASSTGLAGVNTGELFF
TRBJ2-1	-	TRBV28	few	TGTGCCAGCAGTTTCCTGAATGAGCAGTTCTTC	CASSFLNEQFF
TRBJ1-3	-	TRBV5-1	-	TGCGCCAGCAGCTCGGGACAAGGAGAAAACACCATATATTTT	CASSSGQGENTIYF
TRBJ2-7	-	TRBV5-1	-	TGCGCCAGCAGAGGATATAGGGGGACCTACGAGCAGTACTTC	CASRGYRGTYEQYF
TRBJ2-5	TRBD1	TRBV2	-	TGTGCCAGCAGGCCGGGACAGGGAGAAGAGACCCAGTACTTC	CASRPGQGEETQYF
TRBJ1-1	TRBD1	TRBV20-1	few	TGCAGTGCTACCAGGACAGGGGTTGCTTTCTTT	CSATRTGVAFF
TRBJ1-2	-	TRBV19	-	TGTGCCAGTAGTATAGAGGCACAGGCATTATATGGCTACACCTTC	CASSIEAQALYGYTF
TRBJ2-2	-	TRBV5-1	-	TGCGCCAGCAGCTTGGTCAGGCAGGACTGGGCGAACACCGGGGAGCTGTTTTTT	CASSLVRQDWANTGELFF
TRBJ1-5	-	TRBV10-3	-	TGTGCCACCGGTGAGCCCGTCAGCAATCAGCCCCAGCATTTT	CATGEPVSNQPQHF
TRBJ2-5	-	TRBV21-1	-	TGTGCCAGCAGCAAAATCCCCCTTAGCCAGATAAAAGAGACCCAGTACTTC	CASSKIPLSQIKETQYF
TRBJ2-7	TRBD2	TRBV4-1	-	TGCGCCAGCAGCCCAGGACTAGCCCACGAGCAGTACTTC	CASSPGLAHEQYF
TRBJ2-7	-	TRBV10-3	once	TGTGCCGTAAACACTCTAGAGGCCGAGCAGTACTTC	CAVNTLEAEQYF
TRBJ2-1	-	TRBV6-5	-	TGTGCCAGCACCCGCATCGGGTACAATGAGCAGTTCTTC	CASTRIGYNEQFF
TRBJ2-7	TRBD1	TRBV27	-	TGTGCCAGCAAACAGGGGATCCACGAGCAGTACTTC	CASKQGIHEQYF
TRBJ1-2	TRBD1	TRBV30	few	TGTGCCTGGACCCCACAGGGGGCGTGGGGGAAAGGCTACACCTTC	CAWTPQGAWGKGYTF
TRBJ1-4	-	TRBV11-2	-	TGTGCCAGCAGCTTAGTAAGGTCGGGGGGCCTGGAAAAACTGTTTTTT	CASSLVRSGGLEKLFF
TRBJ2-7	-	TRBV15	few	TGTGCCACCAGCAGACAGGGTTGGTTTGACGAGCAGTACTTC	CATSRQGWFDEQYF